The 14 T cell receptor beta chains below come from one sample, sequenced in a study of graft-versus-host responses after intestinal transplantation. These receptors' targets are unknown. The method was immunoSEQ multiplex PCR; TCRdb's version includes in-frame clones alone and lacks a portion of them. The sample holds roughly 97,000 clones, around 91% seen once. The material was unstimulated CD4+ T cells sorted from spleen or lymph node cells, obtained before transplant. The receptors derive from a human donor who was the organ donor for an intestinal transplant.

The CDR3 sequence: CASSLRRGPGDTQYF. The CDR3 DNA follows: TGTGCCAGCAGCCTCCGGAGGGGGCCGGGAGATACGCAGTATTTT. The genes are TRBV4-2 and TRBJ2-3; possible D gene TRBD1, 7 bases. This CDR3 comprises 15 residues. The V gene lost 4 bases and the J gene lost 5 bases, with 16 bases spanning the gap. Germline-derived CDR1 and CDR2 are LGHNA and YNFKEQ.

This rearrangement joins TRBV7-2 to TRBJ2-3, with TRBD2 matching 12 bases. The V gene end was trimmed by 1 base and the J gene end by 6 bases; junction bases not matched to a gene: 11. Germline V CDR1 and CDR2: SGHTA, FQGNSA. The CDR3 totals 18 residues. The CDR3 bases are TGTGCCAGCAGCTTAGGTGCCTCTCTAGCGGGGGGGCCGGATACGCAGTATTTT. Protein product: CASSLGASLAGGPDTQYF. Full variable domain (remainder filled in from reference TRBV7-2 and TRBJ2-3): GAGVSQSPSNKVTEKGKDVELRCDPISGHTALYWYRQSLGQGLEFLIYFQGNSAPDKSGLPSDRFSAERTGGSVSTLTIQRTQQEDSAVYLCASSLGASLAGGPDTQYFGPGTRLTVL.

This clone occurred a few times. The chain is built from TRBV7-9 and TRBJ2-7; 7 bases line up with TRBD1. The ends lost 4 bases at V and 2 bases at J; junction bases unmatched: 5. The CDR3 is made up of 14 amino acids. Germline V gene sequence: CDR1 SEHNR, CDR2 FQNEAQ (reference sequence). Here the CDR3 DNA reads TGTGCCAGCAGCTCCCCGGGACAGCCCTACGAGCAGTACTTC. The encoded protein is CASSSPGQPYEQYF. The variable domain in full, with the rest retrieved from reference TRBV7-9 and TRBJ2-7, is DTGVSQNPRHKITKRGQNVTFRCDPISEHNRLYWYRQTLGQGPEFLTYFQNEAQLEKSRLLSDRFSAERPKGSFSTLEIQRTEQGDSAMYLCASSSPGQPYEQYFGPGTRLTVT.

This chain links TRBV6-1 with TRBJ1-4, with D possibly TRBD1 on 5 matching bases. Trimming took off 4 bases at V and 6 bases at J, with 18 bases between the two ends. Germline CDR1 reads MNHNS; CDR2 reads SASEGT. CDR3 length: 16 amino acids. CDR3 in amino acids: CASSAQGKGIDEKLFF. The CDR3 DNA is TGTGCCAGCAGTGCCCAAGGGAAGGGGATTGATGAAAAACTGTTTTTT.

The chain couples TRBV18 to TRBJ2-7; 9 nucleotides line up with TRBD2. Germline V gene data show CDR1 as KGHSH and CDR2 as LQKENI. V lost 3 bases to trimming and J lost 0 bases; unmatched junction nucleotides: 3. This CDR3 comprises 15 residues. The CDR3 DNA is TGTGCCAGCTCACCGCTGGGACTAGCCTCCTACGAGCAGTACTTC. Protein sequence: CASSPLGLASYEQYF.

The chain joins TRBV6-6 to TRBJ1-1; 12 bases agree with TRBD1. Germline trimming cut 4 bases from V and 5 bases from J; bases unmatched to any gene: 5. CDR1 is MNHNY and CDR2 is SVGAGI in the germline V gene (reference sequence). This CDR3 is 15 amino acids long. The CDR3 sequence: CASSSGQGAWTEAFF. The CDR3 region has the DNA TGTGCCAGCAGTTCGGGACAGGGGGCTTGGACTGAAGCTTTCTTT.

The chain joins TRBV4-1 to TRBJ1-6, with D possibly being TRBD1 (5 bases). V gave up 0 bases and J gave up 0 bases, with 9 bases separating them. The CDR3 sequence is 17 residues long. Germline V gene data show CDR1 as MGHRA and CDR2 as YSYEKL. In DNA, the CDR3 is TGCGCCAGCAGCCAAGATTCCCAGGGCTCCTATAATTCACCCCTCCACTTT. Residues: CASSQDSQGSYNSPLHF.

The chain joins TRBV5-4 to TRBJ2-5, with 14 bases identical to TRBD2. CDR3 length: 15 residues. V lost 4 bases and J lost 4; bases outside the gene matches: 3. Germline V gene lookup returns CDR1 SGHNT and CDR2 YYREEE (reference sequence). The CDR3 loop is CASSTTSGGGETQYF. For the CDR3, the DNA is TGTGCCAGCAGCACGACTAGCGGGGGGGGAGAGACCCAGTACTTC.

V is TRBV28 and J is TRBJ2-4; D unresolved. Trimming removed 5 bases at V and 8 bases at J, with 22 bases between. The CDR3 covers 16 residues. CDR1 and CDR2 (germline): MDHEN, SYDVKM. The CDR3, as DNA: TGTGCCAGCAGTGCTTCGGGTAGCATAGGTCGGGACATTCAGTACTTC. This gives the protein CASSASGSIGRDIQYF. The full variable domain, completed using reference TRBV28 and TRBJ2-4, is DVKVTQSSRYLVKRTGEKVFLECVQDMDHENMFWYRQDPGLGLRLIYFSYDVKMKEKGDIPEGYSVSREKKERFSLILESASTNQTSMYLCASSASGSIGRDIQYFGAGTRLSVL.

V is TRBV4-2 and J is TRBJ1-5, with D perhaps matching TRBD1 (5 bases). The CDR3 contains 15 residues. V was cut by 4 bases and J by 5 bases, with 15 bases left in between. Germline-derived CDR1 and CDR2 are LGHNA and YNFKEQ. CDR3 nucleotides: TGTGCCAGCAGCCCCGGGGGAGGTGGGGATCAGCCCCAGCATTTT. Protein sequence: CASSPGGGGDQPQHF.

V gene TRBV27 combines with J gene TRBJ1-2; no definite D call. Germline loops: CDR1 MNHEY, CDR2 SMNVEV (reference sequence). CDR3 length equals 16 residues. The V and J ends lost 1 base and 6 bases respectively, with 18 bases between them. This CDR3 reads CASSLFGSVGRDGYTF. The CDR3 coding sequence is TGTGCCAGCAGTTTATTTGGGTCAGTGGGGAGGGATGGCTACACCTTC.

CDR3 in DNA: TGTGCCAGCAGCGTAGGGCGGGGGGCGGTCACAGATACGCAGTATTTT. Translated: CASSVGRGAVTDTQYF. V gene TRBV9 combines with J gene TRBJ2-3, with 8 bases identical to TRBD2. The CDR3 sequence is 16 residues long. Germline-derived CDR1 and CDR2 are SGDLS and YYNGEE. J was trimmed by 2 bases and V by 0 bases; bases with no gene match: 5. Based on the CDR3 plus reference TRBV9 and TRBJ2-3, the full variable domain is DSGVTQTPKHLITATGQRVTLRCSPRSGDLSVYWYQQSLDQGLQFLIQYYNGEERAKGNILERFSAQQFPDLHSELNLSSLELGDSALYFCASSVGRGAVTDTQYFGPGTRLTVL.

The V gene is TRBV9, the J gene TRBJ2-3, with TRBD2 identical over 8 bases. Germline V CDR1 and CDR2: SGDLS, YYNGEE. The J segment lost 5 bases and the V segment lost 0 bases, leaving 11 bases of the junction unmatched. This CDR3 is built from 17 residues. CDR3 residues: CASSVDGGGLAKDTQYF. In DNA form, the CDR3 reads TGTGCCAGCAGCGTAGACGGCGGGGGGCTCGCGAAAGATACGCAGTATTTT.

Concerning this clone: The same CDR3 is also encoded by other DNA sequences in this sample. The gene calls are TRBV7-6 and TRBJ2-7; D is possibly TRBD1 (5 bases). Trimming pared 5 bases from V and 2 bases from J, leaving 16 bases between. Germline V gene data show CDR1 as SGHVS and CDR2 as FNYEAQ. The CDR3 is made up of 15 amino acids. The CDR3 reads CASSPRQGMAYEQYF. The CDR3 DNA follows: TGTGCCAGCAGCCCCCGGCAGGGAATGGCCTACGAGCAGTACTTC.